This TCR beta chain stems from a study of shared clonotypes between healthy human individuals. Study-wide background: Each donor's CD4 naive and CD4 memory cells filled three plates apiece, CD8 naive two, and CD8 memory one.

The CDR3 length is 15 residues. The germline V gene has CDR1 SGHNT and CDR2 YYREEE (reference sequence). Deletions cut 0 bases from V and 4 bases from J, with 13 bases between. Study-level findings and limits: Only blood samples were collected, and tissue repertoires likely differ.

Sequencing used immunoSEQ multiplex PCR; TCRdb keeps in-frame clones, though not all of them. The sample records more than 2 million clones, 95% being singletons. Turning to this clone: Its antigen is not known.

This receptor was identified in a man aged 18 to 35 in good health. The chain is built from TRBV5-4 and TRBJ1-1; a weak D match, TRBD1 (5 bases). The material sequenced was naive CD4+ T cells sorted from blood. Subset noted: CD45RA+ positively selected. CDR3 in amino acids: CASSLVAGGTTEAFF. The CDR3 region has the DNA TGTGCCAGCAGCTTGGTGGCAGGTGGGACCACTGAAGCTTTCTTT.